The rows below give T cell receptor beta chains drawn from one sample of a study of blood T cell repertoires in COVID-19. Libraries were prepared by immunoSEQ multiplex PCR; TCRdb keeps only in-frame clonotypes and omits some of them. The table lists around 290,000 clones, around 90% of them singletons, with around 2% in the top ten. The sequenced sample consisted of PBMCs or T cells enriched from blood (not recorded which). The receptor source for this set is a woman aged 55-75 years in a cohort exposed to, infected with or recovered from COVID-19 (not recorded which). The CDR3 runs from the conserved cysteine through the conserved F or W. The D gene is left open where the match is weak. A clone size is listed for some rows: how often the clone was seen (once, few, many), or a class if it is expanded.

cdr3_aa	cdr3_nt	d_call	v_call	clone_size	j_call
CASLYRGIYRSSYNEQFF	TGTGCCAGCCTTTACAGGGGAATTTACCGGTCTAGCTACAATGAGCAGTTCTTC	TRBD1	TRBV28	.	TRBJ2-1
CASSPAGAMNTEAFF	TGTGCCAGCAGCCCGGCGGGGGCTATGAACACTGAAGCTTTCTTT	.	TRBV7-3	.	TRBJ1-1
CASSKRDRAEKLFF	TGTGCCAGCAGTAAAAGGGACAGGGCTGAAAAACTGTTTTTT	TRBD1	TRBV2	.	TRBJ1-4
CASSRLSGGEQFF	TGTGCCAGTAGCCGGCTCAGCGGTGGTGAGCAGTTCTTC	.	TRBV19	.	TRBJ2-1
CASSPRDASTDTQYF	TGTGCCAGCTCGCCGCGGGACGCGAGCACAGATACGCAGTATTTT	.	TRBV18	once	TRBJ2-3
CACAGTGVNEQFF	TGTGCCTGCGCCGGGACAGGGGTTAATGAGCAGTTCTTC	TRBD1	TRBV30	.	TRBJ2-1
CASSGGGAAEAFF	TGTGCCAGCAGTGGTGGGGGGGCCGCTGAAGCTTTCTTT	.	TRBV28	.	TRBJ1-1
CASSYDRDRAYEQYF	TGTGCCAGCAGTTACGATAGAGACAGGGCCTACGAGCAGTACTTC	TRBD1	TRBV6-5	.	TRBJ2-7
CASSLGGDTNEKLFF	TGTGCCAGCAGCCTAGGGGGCGATACGAATGAAAAACTGTTTTTT	TRBD1	TRBV7-9	.	TRBJ1-4
CASSSLAGGNNEQFF	TGTGCCAGCAGTTCGCTAGCGGGAGGTAACAATGAGCAGTTCTTC	TRBD2	TRBV27	.	TRBJ2-1
CASSEGQNYGYTF	TGTGCCAGCAGTGAGGGCCAGAACTATGGCTACACCTTC	.	TRBV6-1	once	TRBJ1-2
CASSLAPYNEQFF	TGTGCCAGCAGTTTGGCTCCCTACAATGAGCAGTTCTTC	.	TRBV28	.	TRBJ2-1
CASSSSGANVLTF	TGTGCCAGCAGCAGCTCTGGGGCCAACGTCCTGACTTTC	.	TRBV6-6	.	TRBJ2-6
CASSSLDYRTGGQPQHF	TGTGCCAGCAGCTCCTTGGATTACCGGACCGGGGGTCAGCCCCAGCATTTT	.	TRBV7-8	.	TRBJ1-5
CASTPGLSYEQYF	TGTGCCAGCACGCCGGGACTCTCCTACGAGCAGTACTTC	.	TRBV12-3/TRBV12-4	once	TRBJ2-7
CASSFPDRDAYGYTF	TGTGCCAGCAGTTTCCCGGACAGGGACGCCTATGGCTACACCTTC	TRBD1	TRBV27	.	TRBJ1-2
CASSKDRGNSPLHF	TGCGCCAGCAGCAAGGACAGGGGTAATTCACCCCTCCACTTT	TRBD1	TRBV5-1	.	TRBJ1-6
CASSRGRLNEKLFF	TGTGCCAGCTCACGGGGCCGCTTGAATGAAAAACTGTTTTTT	.	TRBV18	.	TRBJ1-4
CASSPRTGTGELFF	TGTGCCAGCAGTCCCCGGACAGGTACCGGGGAGCTGTTTTTT	TRBD1	TRBV28	.	TRBJ2-2
CASSLVLAGKQETQYF	TGCGCCAGCAGCTTGGTTCTAGCGGGGAAACAAGAGACCCAGTACTTC	TRBD2	TRBV5-1	.	TRBJ2-5
CSVGGEINGYTF	TGCAGCGTTGGGGGGGAGATCAATGGCTACACCTTC	.	TRBV29-1	once	TRBJ1-2
CASSEPGKREQYF	TGCGCCAGCAGCGAGCCAGGGAAGCGCGAGCAGTACTTC	.	TRBV5-1	.	TRBJ2-7
CASSIRLAGAQETQYF	TGTGCCAGTAGTATACGACTAGCGGGAGCCCAAGAGACCCAGTACTTC	TRBD2	TRBV19	.	TRBJ2-5
CASSQDGTSRIEKLFF	TGTGCCAGCAGCCAAGATGGGACTAGCAGGATTGAAAAACTGTTTTTT	.	TRBV3-1/TRBV3-2	.	TRBJ1-4
CASSPRTGGTGELFF	TGTGCCAGTAGCCCAAGGACAGGGGGCACCGGGGAGCTGTTTTTT	TRBD1	TRBV19	.	TRBJ2-2
CASSPRTGKQSYNSPLHF	TGTGCTAGCAGCCCCCGGACAGGGAAGCAGTCCTATAATTCACCCCTCCACTTT	TRBD1	TRBV7-7	.	TRBJ1-6
CASSSGTRRAQDTQYF	TGTGCCAGCAGCTCGGGGACTCGGCGGGCCCAAGATACGCAGTATTTT	.	TRBV5-6	once	TRBJ2-3
CASSPGTGGVQPQHF	TGCGCCAGCAGCCCGGGGACAGGGGGTGTTCAGCCCCAGCATTTT	TRBD1	TRBV5-1	.	TRBJ1-5